The 4 T cell receptor beta chains reported below all come from one sample, sequenced in a study of T cells in Graves' hyperthyroidism and ophthalmopathy. Amplification of TCR beta CDR3 regions was performed using RNA transcripts as template. HTBI primers were the set used in a first-round RT-PCR of the TCR CDR3. TCRdb reprocessed the multiplex PCR reads via MiXCR and lists one record per CDR3 protein. The table includes approximately 600,000 distinct CDR3 sequences, over 12% detected once. The sequenced material came from blood. These receptors all come from a woman in her 40s with Graves' ophthalmopathy.

This clonotype was seen at least ten times. This sequence joins TRBV20-1 and TRBJ1-1; possibly TRBD1 for D (5 bases). Trimming stripped 3 bases from V and 6 bases from J, with 14 bases between. The CDR3 extends over 13 amino acids. Germline V CDR1 and CDR2: DFQATT, SNEGSKA (reference sequence). The CDR3: CSARKQEDAEAFF. DNA for the CDR3: TGCAGTGCTAGGAAACAGGAGGACGCTGAAGCTTTCTTT.

This clonotype was seen repeatedly, ten times or more. The CDR3 region is CASSLDGGKNIQYF. CDR3 bases: TGCGCCAGCAGCTTGGACGGGGGCAAAAACATTCAGTACTTC. The chain has TRBV5-1 and TRBJ2-4; possible D gene TRBD2, 6 bases. Germline CDR1 and CDR2: SGHRS and YFSETQ. This CDR3 is built from 14 residues. V was cut by 0 bases and J by 3 bases, with 7 bases left in between.

V and J are TRBV28 and TRBJ2-5; 7 bases match TRBD2. The germline V gene encodes CDR1 MDHEN and CDR2 SYDVKM. V gave up 6 bases and J gave up 4 bases; unmatched junction bases: 14. This CDR3 contains 16 residues. In nucleotides, the CDR3 is TGTGCCAGCAGCAAGCAGGGCGGGAGCATCGGAGAGACCCAGTACTTC. It codes for CASSKQGGSIGETQYF. Full variable domain (outside the CDR3, taken from reference TRBV28 and TRBJ2-5): DVKVTQSSRYLVKRTGEKVFLECVQDMDHENMFWYRQDPGLGLRLIYFSYDVKMKEKGDIPEGYSVSREKKERFSLILESASTNQTSMYLCASSKQGGSIGETQYFGPGTRLLVL.

This clonotype was seen ten or more times. The chain couples TRBV4-1 to TRBJ1-1; 9 nucleotides line up with TRBD1. J gave up 2 bases and V 5 bases, and 15 bases lay outside the gene matches. Germline CDR1 reads MGHRA; CDR2 reads YSYEKL. There are 18 residues in the CDR3. The CDR3 DNA follows: TGCGCCAGCAGCTCAGACCCACAGGGGGCTCATGTTAACACTGAAGCTTTCTTT. Translated: CASSSDPQGAHVNTEAFF.